There are many counts of the clone carrying this T cell receptor (beta chain). Regarding time point: newly diagnosed GD, antithyroid drugs for less than 3 months. RNA isolated from PBMCs was used to make the TCR library. This entry belongs to a study of regulatory T cells in long-lasting Graves disease. The CDR3 length is 15 residues. Per the germline V gene, CDR1 is MDHEN and CDR2 is SYDVKM. Trimming removed 10 bases from V and 4 bases from J, with 22 bases in between. TCR beta libraries were built with iRepertoire HTBI primers and Arm-PCR of CDR3 regions. A single record per CDR3 protein comes from TCRdb applying MiXCR to the multiplex PCR reads. The sample lists about 420,000 distinct CDR3 sequences; around 15% were seen once. The same data also went into a second study, on T cells in Graves' hyperthyroidism and ophthalmopathy.

This TCR came from a young woman with Graves disease. V is TRBV28 and J is TRBJ1-2; D is unresolved. Sequences were derived from peripheral blood mononuclear cells (PBMCs), sampled at new diagnosis, from a patient treated with antithyroid drugs. The DNA of the CDR3 is TGTGCCACCACCCCAGGCAACAGCTTCCCCTATGGCTACACCTTC. Residues: CATTPGNSFPYGYTF.